These 21 T cell receptor beta chains came from one sample sequenced in a study of T cell changes during pregnancy in multiple sclerosis. Clones were sequenced by immunoSEQ multiplex PCR, and TCRdb holds only the in-frame ones, with some missing. This sample carries around 48,000 clones, around 90% of them seen once, and the ten largest clones take 1% to 1.5%. The source material was CD4+ T cells from peripheral blood mononuclear cells, sampled in the second trimester of pregnancy. These receptors all come from a female donor with multiple sclerosis, enrolled in a pregnancy study.

The chain combines TRBV6-6 with TRBJ2-7; TRBD1 might be the D (8 bases). Germline CDR1 and CDR2: MNHNY and SVGAGI (reference sequence). Trimming shortened V by 5 bases and J by 0 bases, and 17 bases separated the two germline ends. This CDR3 has 16 residues. In nucleotides, the CDR3 is TGTGCCAGCAGTGCTCACACAGGGGGGGTCTCCTACGAGCAGTACTTC. Translated, it gives CASSAHTGGVSYEQYF.

This chain uses TRBV28 with TRBJ1-1, with D possibly TRBD1 on 5 matching bases. The CDR3 runs 14 residues. V lost 8 bases, J lost 0 bases, and 13 bases lay in between. The germline gives CDR1 MDHEN, CDR2 SYDVKM. In DNA form, the CDR3 reads TGTGCCAGCTTCCCGGGGGACTTGAACACTGAAGCTTTCTTT. Amino acids: CASFPGDLNTEAFF.

The J gene is TRBJ2-1, the V gene TRBV6-5; 11 nucleotides agree with TRBD2. CDR3 length: 15 residues. Looked up from germline, CDR1 is MNHEY and CDR2 is SVGAGI. V trimming: 6 bases; J trimming: 7 bases; junction bases outside the gene matches: 8. The CDR3 nucleotides are TGTGCCAGCAGCTTAGCGGGAGGGCCATCGAATGAGCAGTTCTTC. It yields the protein CASSLAGGPSNEQFF.

The chain is built from TRBV28 and TRBJ2-2; TRBD2 aligns across 15 bases. The germline V gene has CDR1 MDHEN and CDR2 SYDVKM. The CDR3 runs 17 residues. With V trimmed by 7 bases and J by 5 bases, 8 bases remained unmatched. This chain's CDR3 is CASTSGLAGGATGELFF. The CDR3 DNA follows: TGTGCCAGCACCTCCGGACTAGCGGGAGGGGCTACCGGGGAGCTGTTTTTT.

The rearrangement uses TRBV2 and TRBJ2-5; D not certain. This CDR3 spans 12 amino acids. CDR1 is SNHLY, CDR2 FYNNEI, per germline. V lost 4 bases and J lost 5, with 8 bases in between. The CDR3 nucleotides are TGTGCCAGCAGTGTCTCTGTGGAGACCCAGTACTTC. Translated, it gives CASSVSVETQYF.

This clone appeared a single time. The chain links TRBV2 to TRBJ2-5; possible D gene TRBD2, 6 bases. Trimming pared 7 bases from V and 0 bases from J, leaving 9 bases between. CDR1 is SNHLY and CDR2 is FYNNEI in the germline V gene. This CDR3 is 13 amino acids long. The CDR3 nucleotides read TGTGCCAGCACCCGGGGGTACCAAGAGACCCAGTACTTC. Protein product: CASTRGYQETQYF.

The rearrangement joins TRBV9 to TRBJ2-1; 9 bases line up with TRBD2. Unmatched junction bases numbered 3, after V lost 2 bases and J lost 0 bases. Germline V gene lookup returns CDR1 SGDLS and CDR2 YYNGEE. The CDR3 is 16 amino acids. CDR3 residues: CASSVLAGNSYNEQFF. In DNA, the CDR3 is TGTGCCAGCAGCGTGCTAGCGGGGAACTCCTACAATGAGCAGTTCTTC.

This chain joins TRBV6-5 and TRBJ1-5; 8 bases map to TRBD1. Per germline, CDR1 MNHEY and CDR2 SVGAGI. Trimming removed 2 bases from V and 6 bases from J; junction bases left unmatched: 6. The CDR3 has 15 residues. The CDR3 DNA follows: TGTGCCAGCAGTTACGGGCAGGGGGCGAGTCAGCCCCAGCATTTT. This sequence encodes CASSYGQGASQPQHF.

The chain employs TRBV6-1 and TRBJ2-1; 9 positions agree with TRBD1. V shed 6 bases, J shed 4 bases, and the junction held 7 bases outside the gene matches. CDR1 is MNHNS, CDR2 SASEGT, per germline. The CDR3 loop spans 15 amino acids. CDR3 in amino acids: CASRGDRVVYNEQFF. CDR3 sequence (DNA): TGTGCCAGCAGGGGGGACAGGGTGGTTTACAATGAGCAGTTCTTC.

The genes are TRBV11-2 and TRBJ1-2, with 7 bases identical to TRBD1. V lost 4 bases to trimming and J lost 0 bases; unmatched junction nucleotides: 11. The CDR3 runs 17 residues. Germline assignment: CDR1 SGHAT and CDR2 FQNNGV. The CDR3 sequence is CASSSTGNLQTNYGYTF. Written as DNA, the CDR3 is TGTGCCAGCAGCTCGACAGGGAACCTCCAGACTAACTATGGCTACACCTTC.

The rearrangement uses TRBV9 and TRBJ2-7; 7 nucleotides align to TRBD1. CDR1 is SGDLS and CDR2 is YYNGEE in the germline V gene. J lost 6 bases, V lost 4 bases, and 10 bases had no gene match. This CDR3 contains 14 residues. The CDR3 DNA is TGTGCCAGCAGCTCTCAGACAGGGAAAGGCGAGCAGTACTTC. Its translation: CASSSQTGKGEQYF. The full variable domain, rest sourced from reference TRBV9 and TRBJ2-7, is DSGVTQTPKHLITATGQRVTLRCSPRSGDLSVYWYQQSLDQGLQFLIQYYNGEERAKGNILERFSAQQFPDLHSELNLSSLELGDSALYFCASSSQTGKGEQYFGPGTRLTVT.

This chain links TRBV6-1 with TRBJ1-1, with D possibly TRBD1 on 6 matching bases. CDR1 is MNHNS and CDR2 is SASEGT in the germline V gene. The CDR3 sequence is 18 residues long. V gave up 4 bases and J gave up 1 base, with 22 bases separating them. DNA of the CDR3: TGTGCCAGCAGTGGGGCCCGGTTAGGTCTGACAGGGAACACTGAAGCTTTCTTT. Translation gives CASSGARLGLTGNTEAFF.

J is TRBJ2-5 and V is TRBV19; 12 nucleotides match TRBD1. J was trimmed by 5 bases and V by 7 bases; bases with no gene match: 5. This CDR3 contains 14 residues. The V gene's germline CDR1 is LNHDA and CDR2 SQIVND (reference sequence). CDR3 DNA: TGTGCCAGTACCGGGACAGGGGGCACGGAGACCCAGTACTTC. Its protein is CASTGTGGTETQYF.

The chain is built from TRBV30 and TRBJ2-5, with D unresolved. Trimming removed 5 bases at V and 5 bases at J, with 12 bases between. This CDR3 has 12 residues. Germline CDR1 reads GTSNPN; CDR2 reads SVGIG (reference sequence). Here the CDR3 reads CAWGPGLETQYF. The CDR3 DNA sequence: TGTGCCTGGGGTCCCGGGTTGGAGACCCAGTACTTC.

The chain has TRBV6-6 and TRBJ1-4; 10 bases map to TRBD1. The trim removed 4 bases at V and 8 bases at J, leaving 7 bases unmatched. Germline V gene sequence: CDR1 MNHNY, CDR2 SVGAGI (reference sequence). The CDR3 is made up of 15 amino acids. CDR3 region: CASSSGTGVGEKLFF. The CDR3 DNA reads TGTGCCAGCAGTTCCGGGACAGGGGTAGGCGAAAAACTGTTTTTT.

This clone is a singleton in its sample. V is TRBV6-5 and J is TRBJ1-4; TRBD1 aligns across 7 bases. Trimming at V came to 6 bases and at J to 10 bases, leaving 2 bases not matched to a gene. Per the germline V gene, CDR1 is MNHEY and CDR2 is SVGAGI. The CDR3 runs to 11 residues. This CDR3 is CASSQGGKLFF. The CDR3 DNA reads TGTGCCAGCAGCCAGGGGGGAAAACTGTTTTTT.

J is TRBJ1-2 and V is TRBV11-2, with 10 positions matching TRBD1. The CDR3 has 15 amino acids. Germline CDR1 reads SGHAT; CDR2 reads FQNNGV. V was pared by 0 bases and J by 7 bases, with 5 bases of the junction left unmatched. The CDR3 DNA follows: TGTGCCAGCAGCTTAGAATGGGGGGACAGGGGTGGCTACACCTTC. Its translation is CASSLEWGDRGGYTF.

This clone has just one count. The chain carries TRBV29-1 and TRBJ1-2, with 10 positions matching TRBD1. This CDR3 comprises 16 residues. J gave up 8 bases and V 6 bases, and 18 bases lay outside the gene matches. Germline V gene sequence: CDR1 SQVTM, CDR2 ANQGSEA. The DNA for the CDR3 is TGCAGCGTGGATGAGGGAGACGGGACAGGGGTTTTAGGCTACACCTTC. It translates to CSVDEGDGTGVLGYTF.

This chain links TRBV25-1 with TRBJ2-6; 8 nucleotides match TRBD1. The length of the CDR3 is 18 residues. V was pared by 4 bases and J by 4 bases, with 12 bases of the junction left unmatched. Germline V gene lookup returns CDR1 MGHDK and CDR2 SYGVNS. CDR3 region: CASSVSPDRASGANVLTF. The CDR3 DNA follows: TGTGCCAGCAGTGTTTCTCCGGACAGGGCCTCCGGGGCCAACGTCCTGACTTTC.

The rearrangement uses TRBV28 and TRBJ2-5, with 11 bases that match TRBD2. J was trimmed by 4 bases and V by 5 bases; bases with no gene match: 3. Germline CDR1 MDHEN, CDR2 SYDVKM. The CDR3 consists of 14 residues. The CDR3 bases are TGTGCCAGCAGTACTAGCGGGAGTCGAGAGACCCAGTACTTC. This gives the protein CASSTSGSRETQYF.

This clone was recorded once. The chain employs TRBV5-1 and TRBJ2-5; 10 nucleotides match TRBD2. In germline, CDR1 is SGHRS, CDR2 YFSETQ. V lost 0 bases and J lost 0; bases outside the gene matches: 8. CDR3 length equals 18 residues. In DNA form, the CDR3 reads TGCGCCAGCAGCTTGGCCTTCACTAGCGGGGCCAACCAAGAGACCCAGTACTTC. Amino acid sequence: CASSLAFTSGANQETQYF.